This T cell receptor beta chain was documented in a study of beta chain features in type 1 diabetes. Whole-study findings and limits: In every one of the four CD4+ subsets, TCRB CDR3s were moderately but significantly shorter in Type 1 diabetes patients. Insertions were fewer and deletions more numerous at VDJ junctions in type 1 diabetes patients.

cDNA synthesis used the whole RNA isolate, giving expressed TCRB sequences. Some clones are missing from TCRdb's copy, which holds only in-frame ones; the method was immunoSEQ multiplex PCR. Of hundreds of thousands of clones in the sample, over 12% are singletons; the top ten hold roughly 0.04%. This clone came up a few times. Its antigen is still unknown. Germline loops: CDR1 GTSNPN, CDR2 SVGIG (reference sequence). This CDR3 has 12 residues. The rearrangement uses TRBV30 and TRBJ2-5, with D unclear. Gene TRBJ2-7 matches the end of the DNA better, so the J call may be wrong. This sequence originates from a man aged 18 to 29 with type 1 diabetes. Source material: naive CD4+ T cells from blood. CDR3 bases: TGTGCCTGGAGTGTATTTCCCTACGAGCAGTACTTC. Translation: CAWSVFPYEQYF.